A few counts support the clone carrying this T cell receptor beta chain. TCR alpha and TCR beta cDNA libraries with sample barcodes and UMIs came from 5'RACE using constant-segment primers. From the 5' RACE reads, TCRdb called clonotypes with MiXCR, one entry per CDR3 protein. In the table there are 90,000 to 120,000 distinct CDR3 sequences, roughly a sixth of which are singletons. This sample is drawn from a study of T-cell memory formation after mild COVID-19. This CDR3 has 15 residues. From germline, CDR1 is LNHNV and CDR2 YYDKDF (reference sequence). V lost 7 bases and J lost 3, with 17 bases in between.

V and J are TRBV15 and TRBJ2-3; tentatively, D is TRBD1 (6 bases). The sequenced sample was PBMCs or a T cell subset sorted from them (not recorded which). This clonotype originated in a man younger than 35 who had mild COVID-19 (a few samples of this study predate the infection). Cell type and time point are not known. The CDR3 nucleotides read TGTGCCACCACCCGGGACCCTACAGGGACAGATACGCAGTATTTT. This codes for CATTRDPTGTDTQYF.